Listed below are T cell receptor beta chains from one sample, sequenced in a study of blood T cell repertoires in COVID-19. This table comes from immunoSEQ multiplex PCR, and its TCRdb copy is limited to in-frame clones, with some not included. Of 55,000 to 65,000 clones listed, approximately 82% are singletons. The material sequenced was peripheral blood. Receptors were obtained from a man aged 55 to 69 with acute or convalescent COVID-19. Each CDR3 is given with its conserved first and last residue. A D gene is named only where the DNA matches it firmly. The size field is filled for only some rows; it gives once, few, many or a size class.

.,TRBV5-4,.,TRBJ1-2,TGTGCCAGCAGAAAAGTAGGGGCAACCGGGGGCTACACCTTC,CASRKVGATGGYTF
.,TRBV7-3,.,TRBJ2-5,TGTGCCAGCAGCTTAATGGGACTCTCGGCGGAGACCCAGTACTTC,CASSLMGLSAETQYF
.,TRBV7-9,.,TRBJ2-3,TGTGCCAGCAGTCCCTCTCAGGGGTGGGGTCTGGGTAATGCTCAGTATTTT,CASSPSQGWGLGNAQYF
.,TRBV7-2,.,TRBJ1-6,TGTGCCAGCAGCCCGGGAGGGGGATCACCCCTCCACTTT,CASSPGGGSPLHF
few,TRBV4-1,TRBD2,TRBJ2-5,TGCGCCAGCAGCCAAGTCCTAGCGGGAGGGGGGGCCCAAGAGACCCAGTACTTC,CASSQVLAGGGAQETQYF
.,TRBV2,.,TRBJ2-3,TGTGCCAGCATCGGGACTTTTATCACAGATACGCAGTATTTT,CASIGTFITDTQYF
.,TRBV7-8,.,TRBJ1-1,TGTGCCAGCGCCCCGGGACAGAACACTGAAGCTTTCTTT,CASAPGQNTEAFF
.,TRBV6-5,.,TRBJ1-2,TGTGCCAGCAGTTCCGGCGGGGGGCACACCTTC,CASSSGGGHTF
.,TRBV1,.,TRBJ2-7,TGCACCAGCAGCCATCTGCGGGGGCCCTACGAGCAGTACTTC,CTSSHLRGPYEQYF
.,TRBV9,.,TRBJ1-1,TGTGCCAGCAGCGCTACACAGGGTAAAGCTTTCTTT,CASSATQGKAFF
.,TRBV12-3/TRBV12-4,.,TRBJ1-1,TGTGCCAGCAGTCCTGGCCGTACTAAAGCTTTCTTT,CASSPGRTKAFF
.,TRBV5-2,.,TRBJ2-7,TGTGCCAGCAACTTGTCACATTCCGGGACAGGTCGGCTAAAAGGATACGAGCAGTACTTC,CASNLSHSGTGRLKGYEQYF
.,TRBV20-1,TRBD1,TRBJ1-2,TGCAGTGCTAGTACGCTTGAGACAGGGTATGGCTACACCTTC,CSASTLETGYGYTF
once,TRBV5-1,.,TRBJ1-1,TGCGCCAGCAGCTTGTTGAGCACAGTTGGGAGTACTGAAGCTTTCTTT,CASSLLSTVGSTEAFF
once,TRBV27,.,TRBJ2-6,TGTGCCAGCAGTTCAGGGGTGGCTGGGGCCAACGTCCTGACTTTC,CASSSGVAGANVLTF
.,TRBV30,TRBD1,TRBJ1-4,TGTGCCTGGAGTGCCGGGACAGGGGGTCGTGGGAATGAAAAACTGTTTTTT,CAWSAGTGGRGNEKLFF
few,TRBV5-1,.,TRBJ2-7,TGCGCCAGCAGCTTGGTTACCGAGTACGAGCAGTACTTC,CASSLVTEYEQYF
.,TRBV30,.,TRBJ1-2,TGTGCCTGCGGCAGGGAGGGGGGCTACACCTTC,CACGREGGYTF
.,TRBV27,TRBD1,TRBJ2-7,TGTGCCAGCAGTATCGGGACAGGGGGGGGATACGAGCAGTACTTC,CASSIGTGGGYEQYF
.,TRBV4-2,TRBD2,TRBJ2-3,TGTGCCAGCAGCCGGCCGGGACTAGCGACAGATACGCAGTATTTT,CASSRPGLATDTQYF
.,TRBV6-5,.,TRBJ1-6,TGTGCCAGCAGTTACTCGAAGGCAGGGCCCTCACCCCTCCACTTT,CASSYSKAGPSPLHF
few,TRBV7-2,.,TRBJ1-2,TGTGCCAGCAGCTTAAATAAGGGAGGTTATGGCTACACCTTC,CASSLNKGGYGYTF
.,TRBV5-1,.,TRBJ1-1,TGCGCCAGCAGCCAAACAGGGCATCGGAACACTGAAGCTTTCTTT,CASSQTGHRNTEAFF
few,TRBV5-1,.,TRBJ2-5,TGCGCCAGCAGCCTGGAGTCGGGACATCTTCCTCGAGAGACCCAGTACTTC,CASSLESGHLPRETQYF